The source of this TCR beta chain is a study of Graves' ophthalmopathy and Graves' hyperthyroidism. RNA transcripts yielded amplified TCR beta CDR3 regions. After a first-round RT-PCR with HTBI primers, a second-round multiplex PCR was run. TCRdb re-called the multiplex PCR reads through MiXCR, storing one row per CDR3 protein. The data show some 750,000 distinct CDR3 sequences, with roughly 41% seen just once and about 40% held by the top ten. With a duration under 3 months, ophthalmopathy in the donors showed moderate-to-severe activity, CAS ≥3 and NOSPECS ≥4. Ineligible for inclusion were patients with other autoimmune diseases, uncontrolled infections, pregnancy or lactation. The CDR3 totals 13 residues. The germline V gene has CDR1 SQVTM and CDR2 ANQGSEA. V lost 5 bases and J lost 0, with 9 bases in between.

This chain links TRBV29-1 with TRBJ2-3, with a weak D call TRBD1 (5 bases). The TCR sequence derives from an adult man with Graves' ophthalmopathy. Sequencing input: peripheral blood. CDR3 sequence: CSVQGGSTDTQYF. In DNA form, the CDR3 reads TGCAGCGTTCAGGGCGGTAGCACAGATACGCAGTATTTT.